A single sample gave rise to the 20 T cell receptor beta chains below, sequenced in a study of control samples from healthy donors and cancer patients. Generated by immunoSEQ multiplex PCR, the TCRdb table keeps only in-frame clones and is missing some. This table has roughly 100,000 clones, around 88% appearing once. The specimen sequenced was blood. These TCRs come from a man aged 25 to 40 in good health.

The chain is built from TRBV5-4 and TRBJ1-3; no definite D call. CDR1 SGHNT and CDR2 YYREEE come from the germline V gene (reference sequence). V dropped 2 bases and J dropped 0 bases, with 9 bases sitting between them. The CDR3 covers 15 residues. The CDR3 is CASSLDTYSGNTIYF. In DNA, the CDR3 is TGTGCCAGCAGCTTAGACACCTACTCTGGAAACACCATATATTTT.

A single count supports this clone. The CDR3 DNA sequence: TGTGCCAGCAGGCAGGGGTGGAACACTGAAGCTTTCTTT. Encoded protein: CASRQGWNTEAFF. The chain employs TRBV27 and TRBJ1-1; possibly TRBD1 for D (6 bases). CDR1 is MNHEY, CDR2 SMNVEV, per germline (reference sequence). Trimming cost V 6 bases and J 1 base, with 9 bases left between them. The CDR3 extends over 13 amino acids.

This chain uses TRBV7-2 with TRBJ2-7; weak D call: TRBD1 (5 bases). The CDR3 length is 14 residues. The V end was cut by 1 base, the J end by 1 base, with 8 bases between. In germline, CDR1 is SGHTA, CDR2 FQGNSA. CDR3 sequence: CASSLDGASYEQYF. The CDR3, as DNA: TGTGCCAGCAGCTTAGATGGGGCGTCCTACGAGCAGTACTTC.

The V and J genes are TRBV7-3 and TRBJ1-1; no clear D. With 5 bases removed from V and 0 bases from J, the gap between germline ends came to 16 bases. The CDR3 runs 16 residues. Germline-derived CDR1 and CDR2 are SGHTA and FQGTGA. CDR3 nucleotides: TGTGCCAGCAGCCTCAACGGGCCAGCCATGAACACTGAAGCTTTCTTT. Translating it yields CASSLNGPAMNTEAFF.

V is TRBV9 and J is TRBJ2-7; 7 bases align to TRBD1. Per the germline V gene, CDR1 is SGDLS and CDR2 is YYNGEE. V gave up 4 bases and J gave up 5 bases; unmatched junction bases: 9. The CDR3 covers 14 residues. The CDR3 DNA reads as TGTGCCAGCAGCTCGGGACAGTCAGCGGACGAGCAGTACTTC. Amino acid sequence: CASSSGQSADEQYF.

The genes are TRBV11-2 and TRBJ1-2; the D gene is possibly TRBD1 (6 bases). V dropped 6 bases and J dropped 3 bases, with 17 bases sitting between them. CDR1 and CDR2 from the germline V gene are SGHAT and FQNNGV. The CDR3 consists of 15 residues. The chain's CDR3 is CASRKGHQMDYGYTF. In nucleotides, the CDR3 is TGTGCCAGCAGGAAGGGACACCAGATGGACTATGGCTACACCTTC.

This clone has only one observation. This rearrangement joins TRBV7-2 to TRBJ1-5; maybe TRBD1 (6 bases). Trimming pared 1 base from V and 7 bases from J, leaving 11 bases between. The germline V gene has CDR1 SGHTA and CDR2 FQGNSA. CDR3 length equals 14 residues. The CDR3: CASSLVQGGQPQHF. The CDR3 nucleotides read TGTGCCAGCAGCTTAGTACAGGGAGGCCAGCCCCAGCATTTT.

The rearrangement uses TRBV28 and TRBJ1-5, with 9 bases fitting TRBD1. This CDR3 region has 16 residues. Per the germline V gene, CDR1 is MDHEN and CDR2 is SYDVKM. Trimming at V came to 5 bases and at J to 1 base, leaving 6 bases not matched to a gene. The CDR3 sequence is CASSPVGQGSNQPQHF. In DNA form, the CDR3 reads TGTGCCAGCAGTCCCGTGGGACAGGGAAGCAATCAGCCCCAGCATTTT.

This chain links TRBV19 with TRBJ1-6, with 7 nucleotides matching TRBD1. V was clipped by 6 bases and J by 9 bases; unmatched bases: 8. The CDR3 runs 14 residues. The germline CDR1 and CDR2 sequences are LNHDA and SQIVND (reference sequence). The CDR3 reads CASSKRGPISPLHF. Here the CDR3 DNA reads TGTGCCAGTAGCAAAAGGGGGCCCATTTCACCCCTCCACTTT.

The J gene is TRBJ2-7, the V gene TRBV4-2; D call uncertain. The germline V gene has CDR1 LGHNA and CDR2 YNFKEQ. V dropped 0 bases and J dropped 3 bases, with 0 bases sitting between them. This CDR3 is built from 11 residues. The DNA for the CDR3 is TGTGCCAGCAGCCAAGACTACGAGCAGTACTTC. This codes for CASSQDYEQYF.

CDR3 protein: CASSLGGLGSTYGYTF. As DNA, the CDR3 is TGCGCCAGCAGCTTGGGAGGGTTGGGCTCGACCTATGGCTACACCTTC. The chain has TRBV5-1 and TRBJ1-2, with D hard to call. The germline CDR1 and CDR2 sequences are SGHRS and YFSETQ. Trimming shortened V by 0 bases and J by 4 bases, and 16 bases separated the two germline ends. The CDR3 runs 16 residues. The whole variable domain, remainder taken from reference TRBV5-1 and TRBJ1-2, is KAGVTQTPRYLIKTRGQQVTLSCSPISGHRSVSWYQQTPGQGLQFLFEYFSETQRNKGNFPGRFSGRQFSNSRSEMNVSTLELGDSALYLCASSLGGLGSTYGYTFGSGTRLTVV.

V and J are TRBV27 and TRBJ2-7, with 9 positions matching TRBD1. J gave up 6 bases and V 2 bases, and 8 bases lay outside the gene matches. The CDR3 totals 15 residues. Germline V gives CDR1 MNHEY, CDR2 SMNVEV (reference sequence). CDR3 loop: CASSLNFGTGPEQYF. As DNA, the CDR3 is TGTGCCAGCAGTTTAAACTTCGGGACAGGGCCCGAGCAGTACTTC.

The rearrangement uses TRBV4-1 and TRBJ2-1, with D possibly being TRBD2 (6 bases). CDR1 is MGHRA, CDR2 YSYEKL, per germline. This CDR3 contains 14 residues. The V end lost 1 base, the J end lost 8 bases, and 12 bases lay between the germline ends. CDR3 sequence: CASSQGPGLDEQFF. The CDR3 DNA reads TGCGCCAGCAGCCAAGGGCCGGGACTCGATGAGCAGTTCTTC.

In its sample, this clone was seen once. This chain joins TRBV29-1 and TRBJ2-1; D unresolved. The CDR3 length is 10 residues. Per germline, CDR1 SQVTM and CDR2 ANQGSEA. V lost 7 bases and J 9 bases, leaving 10 bases between the germline ends. The CDR3 protein is CSGILLEQFF. The CDR3, as DNA: TGCAGCGGTATTCTCCTTGAGCAGTTCTTC.

This clone was observed a handful of times. This chain uses TRBV5-1 with TRBJ1-2; no reliable D call. V lost 6 bases, J lost 5 bases, and 11 bases lay in between. This CDR3 has 12 amino acids. Germline CDR1 and CDR2: SGHRS and YFSETQ. CDR3 residues: CASKDRGYGYTF. CDR3 in DNA: TGCGCCAGCAAGGATAGAGGGTATGGCTACACCTTC.

In the case of this clone: An end of the junction does not agree with germline; a read error may underlie this. The rearrangement joins TRBV6-5 to TRBJ2-1; the match to TRBD2 covers 10 bases. Germline V gives CDR1 MNHEY, CDR2 SVGAGI. The CDR3 has 15 amino acids. The CDR3 nucleotides read TGTGCCAGCAGCTACTCCCTAGCGGGAGTGTCTGAGCAGTTCTTC. Residues: CASSYSLAGVSEQFF.

The chain combines TRBV6-5 with TRBJ2-5, with D hard to call. The CDR3 spans 16 residues. Between the trimmed V and J ends, which lost 2 bases and 4 bases, there was a span of 17 bases. Germline-derived CDR1 and CDR2 are MNHEY and SVGAGI. The CDR3 DNA reads TGTGCCAGCAGTTACGGTTTAGGGTTAGTTCCAGAGACCCAGTACTTC. Translating gives CASSYGLGLVPETQYF.

This chain links TRBV29-1 with TRBJ2-7; D perhaps matches TRBD2 (6 bases). Deletions cut 6 bases from V and 2 bases from J, with 14 bases between. Germline lookup yields CDR1 SQVTM and CDR2 ANQGSEA. This CDR3 has 13 amino acids. CDR3 protein: CSVSDGRAYEQYF. Here the CDR3 DNA reads TGCAGCGTCTCAGACGGGAGAGCCTACGAGCAGTACTTC.

Remarks on this clone: Distinct nucleotide sequences in the sample also encode this CDR3. The chain is built from TRBV30 and TRBJ1-4; D is uncertain. From germline, CDR1 is GTSNPN and CDR2 SVGIG (reference sequence). This CDR3 is built from 12 residues. The ends were cut back, 0 bases at V and 8 bases at J, with 7 bases in the middle. The CDR3 is CAWSVQGEKLFF. The CDR3 nucleotides are TGTGCCTGGAGTGTACAAGGGGAAAAACTGTTTTTT.

The chain is built from TRBV25-1 and TRBJ2-1, with 10 bases aligning to TRBD2. This CDR3 contains 18 residues. After removal of 4 bases from V and 7 bases from J, the junction contained 16 bases not matched to a gene. Germline V gene lookup returns CDR1 MGHDK and CDR2 SYGVNS. CDR3 bases: TGTGCCAGCAGTGTAACCCCAGCTAGCGGGAGTATTAGAAATGAGCAGTTCTTC. The encoded protein is CASSVTPASGSIRNEQFF.